The 21 T cell receptor beta chains presented below share a single source sample, sequenced in a study of a mutant IDH1 vaccine in newly diagnosed glioma. Time point meaning: week 11, during vaccination. Alongside topical imiquimod, each dose of vaccine comprised 300 ug of mutant IDH1 20-mer peptide. Profiling relied on immunoSEQ multiplex PCR, and the TCRdb table lists in-frame clones only, not all of them. The sample lists some 40,000 clones, 80% seen once, with around 16% in the top ten. Antigens for these TCRs are unknown. Sequencing used peripheral blood mononuclear cells (PBMCs), obtained from a glioma patient whose treatment included an IDH1 peptide vaccine. The receptors originated from a woman in her 30s with glioma. Some clones in this sample may be carry-over from other donors' samples.

The V and J genes are TRBV11-3 and TRBJ2-7; 9 bases line up with TRBD2. The germline CDR1 and CDR2 sequences are SGHNT and YENEEA. The CDR3 is 15 amino acids. J was trimmed by 0 bases and V by 0 bases; bases with no gene match: 0. CDR3 in amino acids: CASSLETSGSYEQYF. DNA for the CDR3: TGTGCCAGCAGCTTAGAGACTAGCGGCTCCTACGAGCAGTACTTC.

V usage is TRBV10-2 and J usage is TRBJ2-5; no definite D call. Trimming removed 4 bases at V and 5 bases at J, with 8 bases between. The CDR3 runs 12 residues. Germline-derived CDR1 and CDR2 are WSHSY and SAAADI. The CDR3 DNA sequence: TGCGCCAGCAGTGGTGGGAAGGAGACCCAGTACTTC. It translates to CASSGGKETQYF.

The chain links TRBV4-1 to TRBJ1-4; the D gene is possibly TRBD1 (6 bases). V lost 1 base and J lost 5, with 8 bases in between. Looked up from germline, CDR1 is MGHRA and CDR2 is YSYEKL. The CDR3 runs to 14 residues. CDR3: CASSQGQGNEKLFF. CDR3 in DNA: TGCGCCAGCAGCCAAGGGCAGGGGAATGAAAAACTGTTTTTT.

V is TRBV10-3 and J is TRBJ1-2, with D uncertain. The germline gives CDR1 ENHRY, CDR2 SYGVKD. Trimming cost V 2 bases and J 2 bases, with 6 bases left between them. This CDR3 region has 13 residues. CDR3 in amino acids: CAISERINYGYTF. For the CDR3, the DNA is TGTGCCATCAGTGAGCGGATAAACTATGGCTACACCTTC.

The V call is TRBV28, the J call TRBJ1-1, with D possibly matching TRBD1 (6 bases). Germline V gene data show CDR1 as MDHEN and CDR2 as SYDVKM. The CDR3 is 15 residues long. Trimming pared 3 bases from V and 1 base from J, leaving 12 bases between. CDR3 bases: TGTGCCAGCAGTTTGGGGGGGCGCAGGAACACTGAAGCTTTCTTT. It yields the protein CASSLGGRRNTEAFF.

The rearrangement joins TRBV2 to TRBJ1-1; a possible D gene is TRBD1 (6 bases). Germline V CDR1 and CDR2: SNHLY, FYNNEI. The V end was cut by 9 bases, the J end by 0 bases, with 17 bases between. The CDR3 contains 15 residues. The CDR3 here is CARLGTGTVNTEAFF. For the CDR3, the DNA is TGTGCCAGGCTGGGAACAGGGACGGTGAACACTGAAGCTTTCTTT.

J is TRBJ1-2 and V is TRBV9; D perhaps matches TRBD1 (6 bases). Per the germline V gene, CDR1 is SGDLS and CDR2 is YYNGEE. CDR3 size: 13 residues. V lost 0 bases, J lost 4 bases, and 7 bases lay in between. The CDR3 bases are TGTGCCAGCAGCGTAGACAGGGCCTATGGCTACACCTTC. The encoded protein is CASSVDRAYGYTF. The variable domain in full, completed from reference TRBV9 and TRBJ1-2, reads DSGVTQTPKHLITATGQRVTLRCSPRSGDLSVYWYQQSLDQGLQFLIQYYNGEERAKGNILERFSAQQFPDLHSELNLSSLELGDSALYFCASSVDRAYGYTFGSGTRLTVV.

The chain carries TRBV2 and TRBJ2-7; 11 positions match TRBD1. The germline CDR1 and CDR2 sequences are SNHLY and FYNNEI. The CDR3 covers 15 residues. The J segment lost 2 bases and the V segment lost 5 bases, leaving 5 bases of the junction unmatched. CDR3 nucleotide sequence: TGTGCCAGCAGTTCTAGGACAGGGGGCCCCTACGAGCAGTACTTC. It translates to CASSSRTGGPYEQYF.

This sequence joins TRBV6-5 and TRBJ2-7, with TRBD1 matching 8 bases. This CDR3 has 14 amino acids. Germline-derived CDR1 and CDR2 are MNHEY and SVGAGI. The V gene end was trimmed by 4 bases and the J gene end by 2 bases; junction bases not matched to a gene: 4. The DNA of the CDR3 is TGTGCCAGCAGTTTTGGGACAGGTCCCTACGAGCAGTACTTC. Translated, it gives CASSFGTGPYEQYF.

V gene TRBV19 combines with J gene TRBJ2-1; TRBD1 might be the D (5 bases). Trimming shortened V by 5 bases and J by 1 base, and 12 bases separated the two germline ends. The CDR3 consists of 15 residues. Per germline, CDR1 LNHDA and CDR2 SQIVND (reference sequence). The CDR3 sequence is CASSYTTGSYNEQFF. The CDR3 region has the DNA TGTGCCAGTAGTTACACCACAGGATCCTACAATGAGCAGTTCTTC.

The chain couples TRBV10-2 to TRBJ2-1, with 16 bases lining up with TRBD2. From germline, CDR1 is WSHSY and CDR2 SAAADI. The CDR3 is 19 residues long. After removal of 2 bases from V and 9 bases from J, the junction contained 13 bases not matched to a gene. CDR3 protein: CASSERGTSGRGRGSEQFF. CDR3 bases: TGCGCCAGCAGTGAGCGAGGGACTAGCGGGAGGGGAAGGGGATCTGAGCAGTTCTTC.

The chain combines TRBV15 with TRBJ2-2; TRBD2 agrees at 8 bases. The CDR3 has 15 residues. Germline CDR1 is LNHNV and CDR2 is YYDKDF (reference sequence). Unmatched junction bases numbered 8, after V lost 5 bases and J lost 6 bases. The CDR3 nucleotides are TGTGCCACCAGCCTTCAAACTAGCGGCTCCGGGGAGCTGTTTTTT. Translated: CATSLQTSGSGELFF.

The chain carries TRBV6-1 and TRBJ1-3; D not resolved. Germline-derived CDR1 and CDR2 are MNHNS and SASEGT. V was trimmed by 1 base and J by 4 bases, leaving 11 bases between them. CDR3 size: 15 residues. The DNA of the CDR3 is TGTGCCAGCAGTGAAGTGGATTCGGGCGGAAACACCATATATTTT. It yields the protein CASSEVDSGGNTIYF.

This chain uses TRBV7-9 with TRBJ2-3; 13 positions match TRBD2. The J segment lost 3 bases and the V segment lost 5 bases, leaving 5 bases of the junction unmatched. CDR3 size: 16 residues. Germline-derived CDR1 and CDR2 are SEHNR and FQNEAQ (reference sequence). CDR3 coding DNA: TGTGCCAGCAGCGAACTAGCGGGAGGGGGTACAGATACGCAGTATTTT. Translation gives CASSELAGGGTDTQYF.

The rearrangement links TRBV7-8 to TRBJ2-1, with D tentatively TRBD1 (5 bases). Germline V gives CDR1 SGHVS, CDR2 FQNEAQ. This CDR3 is 16 amino acids long. Trimming stripped 4 bases from V and 2 bases from J, with 15 bases between. The CDR3 region has the DNA TGTGCCAGCAGCTACCAGGGTGGTTTGACCTACAATGAGCAGTTCTTC. Protein sequence: CASSYQGGLTYNEQFF.

The rearrangement links TRBV10-2 to TRBJ1-5; D unresolved. V was shortened by 4 bases and J by 6 bases, with 13 bases between the two germline ends. Germline CDR1 WSHSY, CDR2 SAAADI. The CDR3 totals 14 residues. The CDR3 sequence: CASSVVTGSQPQHF. CDR3 DNA sequence: TGCGCCAGCAGTGTTGTAACGGGGTCTCAGCCCCAGCATTTT.

This clone was seen only once. The chain links TRBV28 to TRBJ2-1; D might be TRBD1 (6 bases). Trimming removed 2 bases from V and 3 bases from J, with 11 bases in between. The germline gives CDR1 MDHEN, CDR2 SYDVKM. This CDR3 has 15 amino acids. CDR3 nucleotide sequence: TGTGCCAGCAGTTTAGCGGACAGTCTCTACAATGAGCAGTTCTTC. Protein sequence: CASSLADSLYNEQFF. Full variable domain (outside the CDR3, taken from reference TRBV28 and TRBJ2-1): DVKVTQSSRYLVKRTGEKVFLECVQDMDHENMFWYRQDPGLGLRLIYFSYDVKMKEKGDIPEGYSVSREKKERFSLILESASTNQTSMYLCASSLADSLYNEQFFGPGTRLTVL.

The chain combines TRBV6-5 with TRBJ1-2, with D possibly being TRBD1 (6 bases). V lost 0 bases, J lost 2 bases, and 13 bases lay in between. This CDR3 has 16 amino acids. The germline V gene has CDR1 MNHEY and CDR2 SVGAGI. In DNA, the CDR3 is TGTGCCAGCAGTTACTCGCGTGCAGGGGTCAACTATGGCTACACCTTC. It specifies CASSYSRAGVNYGYTF.

V is TRBV7-9 and J is TRBJ2-7; D is uncertain. This CDR3 spans 12 amino acids. In germline, CDR1 is SEHNR, CDR2 FQNEAQ (reference sequence). V lost 3 bases and J 4 bases, leaving 7 bases between the germline ends. The CDR3 reads CASSFDAYEQYF. In DNA, the CDR3 is TGTGCCAGCAGCTTCGACGCTTACGAGCAGTACTTC. Using reference TRBV7-9 and TRBJ2-7 for the parts outside the CDR3, the full variable domain is DTGVSQNPRHKITKRGQNVTFRCDPISEHNRLYWYRQTLGQGPEFLTYFQNEAQLEKSRLLSDRFSAERPKGSFSTLEIQRTEQGDSAMYLCASSFDAYEQYFGPGTRLTVT.

The gene calls are TRBV10-3 and TRBJ2-7; TRBD1 or TRBD2 may be the D gene (5 bases each). The CDR3 loop spans 14 amino acids. Per germline, CDR1 ENHRY and CDR2 SYGVKD. The V and J ends lost 5 bases and 1 base respectively, with 12 bases between them. The CDR3 DNA reads TGTGCCATCAGTACGGGGCTTATTTCCTACGAGCAGTACTTC. It specifies CAISTGLISYEQYF.

The chain uses TRBV9 and TRBJ1-1; D uncertain. This CDR3 is built from 12 residues. Trimming stripped 4 bases from V and 5 bases from J, with 9 bases between. Germline CDR1 is SGDLS and CDR2 is YYNGEE. In DNA form, the CDR3 reads TGTGCCAGCAGCCCCATTGGGACTGAAGCTTTCTTT. Its translation: CASSPIGTEAFF.